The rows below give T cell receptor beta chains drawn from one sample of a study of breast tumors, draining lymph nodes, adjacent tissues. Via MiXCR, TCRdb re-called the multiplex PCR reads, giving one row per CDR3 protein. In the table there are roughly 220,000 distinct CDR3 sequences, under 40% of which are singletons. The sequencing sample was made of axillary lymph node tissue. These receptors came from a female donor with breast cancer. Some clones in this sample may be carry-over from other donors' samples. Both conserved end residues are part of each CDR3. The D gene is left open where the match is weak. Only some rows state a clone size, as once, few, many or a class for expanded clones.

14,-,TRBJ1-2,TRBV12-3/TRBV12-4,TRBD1,TGTGCCAGCAGGGACGCAGGGGGCCACTATGGCTACACCTTC,CASRDAGGHYGYTF
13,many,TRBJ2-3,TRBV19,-,TGTGCCAGTAGTATTGGACTAACAGATACGCAGTATTTT,CASSIGLTDTQYF
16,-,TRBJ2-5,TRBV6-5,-,TGTGCCAGCAGTTACTCCTTCCGGGGGCGAACTGAGACCCAGTACTTC,CASSYSFRGRTETQYF
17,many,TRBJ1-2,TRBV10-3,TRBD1,TGTGCCATCAGAGGAGTGACAGGGTTAGGCCCTATCTATGGCTACACCTTC,CAIRGVTGLGPIYGYTF
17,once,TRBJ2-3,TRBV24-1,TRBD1,TGTGCCACCAGTGACCACCCGGGACAGGGGGCCTTCAATGAGCAGTATTTT,CATSDHPGQGAFNEQYF
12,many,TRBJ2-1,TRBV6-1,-,TGTGCCAGCAGTGAATGGTCCAATGAGCAGTTCTTC,CASSEWSNEQFF
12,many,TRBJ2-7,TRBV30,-,TGTGCCTGGAGTGTGGCAACCTACGAGCAGTACTTC,CAWSVATYEQYF
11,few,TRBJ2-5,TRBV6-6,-,TGTGCCACTTCGCACAGTCAGACCCAGTACTTC,CATSHSQTQYF
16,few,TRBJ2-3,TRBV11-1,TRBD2,TGTGCCAGCAGCTTAAGGCGGGGGGCGCTCCCAGATACGCAGTATTTT,CASSLRRGALPDTQYF
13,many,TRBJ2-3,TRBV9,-,TGTGCCAGCAGCGTAGACCCCATTCTGTCGCAGTATTTT,CASSVDPILSQYF
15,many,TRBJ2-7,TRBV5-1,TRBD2,TGCGCCAGCAGGCCGGGGACTAGCGGGGGCTACGAGCAGTACTTC,CASRPGTSGGYEQYF
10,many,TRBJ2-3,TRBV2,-,TGTGCCAGCAGTGTTGATACGCAGTATTTT,CASSVDTQYF
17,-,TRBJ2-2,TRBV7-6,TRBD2,TGTGCCAGCAGCTTCGGACTAGCGGGAGGCAACACCGGGGAGCTGTTTTTT,CASSFGLAGGNTGELFF
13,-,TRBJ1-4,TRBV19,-,TGTGCCAGTAGTATGGGATGGGGTGAAAAACTGTTTTTT,CASSMGWGEKLFF
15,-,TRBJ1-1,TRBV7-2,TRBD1,TGTGCCAGCAGCTTGCGGACAGGGGGCTGGACTGAAGCTTTCTTT,CASSLRTGGWTEAFF
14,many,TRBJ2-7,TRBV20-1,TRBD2,TGCAGTGCTAGCCCCGGGACTAGCAAGGACGAGCAGTACTTC,CSASPGTSKDEQYF
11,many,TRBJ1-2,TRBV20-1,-,TGCAGTGCTACTCGGTCCTATGGCTACACCTTC,CSATRSYGYTF
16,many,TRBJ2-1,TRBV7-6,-,TGTGCCAGCAGCTTAGCAAGGGCGGGACGGAGGAATGAGCAGTTCTTC,CASSLARAGRRNEQFF
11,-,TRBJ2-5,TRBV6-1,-,TGTGCCAGCAGGCCTGCAACAGCTCCGTACTTC,CASRPATAPYF
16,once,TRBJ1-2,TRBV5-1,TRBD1,TGCGCCAACAGCTTGGCCCCTGAAGGGGGCAACTATGGCTACACCTTC,CANSLAPEGGNYGYTF
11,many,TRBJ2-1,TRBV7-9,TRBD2,TGTGCCAGGGGGGGGAGCAATGAGCAGTTCTTC,CARGGSNEQFF
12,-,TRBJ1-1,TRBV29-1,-,TGCAGCGTCTCAGACAGGAACACTGAAGCTTTCTTT,CSVSDRNTEAFF
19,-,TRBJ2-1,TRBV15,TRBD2,TGTGCCACCAGCAGAGATTGGCTAGCGGGAGGGAGATCGGACAATGAGCAGTTCTTC,CATSRDWLAGGRSDNEQFF
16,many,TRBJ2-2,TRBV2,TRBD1,TGTGCCAGCAGTGAAGTCGGGACAGGGAGGGCCGGGGAGCTGTTTTTT,CASSEVGTGRAGELFF
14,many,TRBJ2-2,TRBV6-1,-,TGTGCCAGTGACTCCGGGACCTGGACCGGGGAGCTGTTTTTT,CASDSGTWTGELFF
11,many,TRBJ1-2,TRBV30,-,TGTGCCTGGAGCACGGGCTATGGCTACACCTTC,CAWSTGYGYTF
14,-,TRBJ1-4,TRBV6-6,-,TGTGCCAGCAGTGAAGACGGAGTGGGCGGAAAACTGTTTTTT,CASSEDGVGGKLFF
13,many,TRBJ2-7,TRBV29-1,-,TGCAGCGTTGGGCCCGGCCTGGGGTACGAGCAGTACTTC,CSVGPGLGYEQYF
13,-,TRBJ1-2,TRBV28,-,TGTGCCAGCAGTCTCGAGGGGAGGGAGGGCTACACCTTC,CASSLEGREGYTF
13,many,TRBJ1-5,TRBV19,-,TGTGCCAGTATGAGGGGAAGCAATCAGCCCCAGCATTTT,CASMRGSNQPQHF
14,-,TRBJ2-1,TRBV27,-,TGTGCCAGCAGTTTTAGCAGGGTTGGTAATGAGCAGTTCTTC,CASSFSRVGNEQFF